This T cell receptor beta chain was captured in a study of T cells in Graves' hyperthyroidism and ophthalmopathy (dated by TCRdb to the late 2010s). As for the study more broadly: Peripheral blood samples were taken at the time of initial diagnosis, prior to any treatment. In addition, the study compared T-cell repertoires in thyroid tissue and in blood from five or six Graves' hyperthyroidism patients. The paper describes TCR Vbeta CDR3 sequencing of 130 to 150 peripheral blood samples, made up of 43 ophthalmopathy patients, more than 70 hyperthyroidism patients and 17 progressor patients. After sampling, hyperthyroidism patients received methimazole starting at 30 mg daily, and ophthalmopathy patients received high-dose intravenous methylprednisolone. Whether ophthalmopathy could be predicted prospectively was tested in an independent validation cohort made up of about 20 hyperthyroidism patients plus 17 patients who later progressed to ophthalmopathy. The 95 to 100 discovery patients were randomly split 7:3 into training and test sets. To identify distinguishing TCR V-J signatures, a discovery cohort of 90 to 100 patients was used, comprising 40 to 45 with Graves' ophthalmopathy and some 60 with stable Graves' hyperthyroidism.

Ophthalmopathy patients had moderately to severely active disease, with a Clinical Activity Score of 3 or more, a NOSPECS grade of 4 or more, and a disease duration of less than 3 months. The study excluded patients with uncontrolled infections, other autoimmune diseases, pregnancy or lactation. Diagnoses relied on clinical symptoms, serum thyroxine and TRAb, thyroid ultrasound and orbital computed tomography. PBMCs were isolated from about 9.1 ml of fresh peripheral blood by Ficoll-Paque density gradient centrifugation. Total RNA was extracted with Trizol reagent, and quality was checked on an Agilent 2100 Bioanalyzer. CDR1 and CDR2 are read off the germline V gene (reference sequence) as DFQATT and SNEGSKA. The CDR3 has 14 amino acids, counting the end cysteine and phenylalanine. Here the CDR3 DNA is all that survives: 42 bases in frame from base 1. Trimming removed 2 bases from V and 8 bases from J, leaving 16 bases between the germline ends.

TCR beta CDR3 regions were amplified from RNA transcripts. The TCR CDR3 was subjected to a first round of RT-PCR using the HTBI primer set and the Qiagen OneStep RT-PCR kit. The libraries were constructed in a second round of multiplex PCR and then size-selected and purified. Paired-end sequencing of the libraries was performed with 100 bp reads on an Illumina HiSeq2000. The original pipeline was this. SOAPnuke was used to process the raw data, with reads discarded if the reads contained adapters or uncalled bases, had a mean Phred below 15, or lacked an exact constant-primer or identifier match. High-quality paired reads were merged with COPE v1.2.5, and unique nucleotide sequences were defined as clonotypes. MiTCR v1.1 was used to align clonotypes to the IMGT TRBV, TRBD and TRBJ reference segments. Analysis was restricted to V-J combinations with a frequency above 0.0001, which covered 99.2% of repertoires. The TCS score was defined as the ratio of F50 (clonal expansion) to E x V (chaos), calculated using BLOSUM62-based TCRdist between CDR3 peptides within each V-J. Welch's t-statistics and random forest reduced roughly 540 V-J features to roughly 13, which were used in a naive Bayes classifier (R e1071). The raw public data were reprocessed by TCRdb itself: fastp quality trimming at Q25, MiXCR clonotype calling, in-frame beta chains only. Merged by CDR3 protein, the rows form single entries marked with the most common genes and DNA. The V and J calls were not made by the authors but by TCRdb's processing. This sample gives some 490,000 distinct CDR3 sequences in total; 22% of them show up just once. The top ten clonotypes cover 49% of the sample.

General findings and caveats noted by the study authors: Most expanded thyroid clonotypes (frequency above 0.001) were also found in blood, which suggests that blood repertoires may mirror thyroid immune responses. In cross-validation, a model built on a 13 V-J signature told ophthalmopathy apart from stable hyperthyroidism with approximately 91% sensitivity and about 81% specificity, and in testing the same model reached 80%/75%. Sample size was not statistically predetermined, and investigators were not blinded to group allocation. In validation, progression to ophthalmopathy was predicted by the model with around 71% sensitivity and around 75% specificity, a median of approximately 6.5 months before onset.

This clonotype was counted at least ten times. Its antigen is unknown. No much larger clone is present one base from it, and per-base qualities are unavailable. This chain is built from TRBV20-1 and TRBJ2-1, with the D gene uncertain. The sample consisted of blood. The sequence was collected from a woman in her 70s with Graves' ophthalmopathy. The DNA is TGCAGTGCTAGACGCCCCACTGGGCCCCATGAGCAGTTCTTC. The encoded protein is CSARRPTGPHEQFF.